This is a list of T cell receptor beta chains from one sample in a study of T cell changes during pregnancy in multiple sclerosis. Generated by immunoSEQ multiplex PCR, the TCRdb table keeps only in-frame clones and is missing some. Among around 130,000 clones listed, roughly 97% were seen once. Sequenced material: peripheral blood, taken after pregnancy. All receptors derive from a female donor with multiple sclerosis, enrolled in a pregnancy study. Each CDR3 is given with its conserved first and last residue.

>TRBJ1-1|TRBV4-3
CASSQSGQGDEAFF
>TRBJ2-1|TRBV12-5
CASGPTGTSGRAKQFF
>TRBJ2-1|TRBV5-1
CASSPGLYNEQFF
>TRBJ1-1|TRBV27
CASSLGQRRNTEAFF
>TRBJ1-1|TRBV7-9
CASSLRTPGQGPEAFF
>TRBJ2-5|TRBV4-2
CASSPAPKGGAETQYF
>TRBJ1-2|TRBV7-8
CASSPTGIAGYTF
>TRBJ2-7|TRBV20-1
CSARDNEQYF
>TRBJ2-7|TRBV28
CASSLEKRYEQYF
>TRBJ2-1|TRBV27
CASSLLAGAQGEQFF
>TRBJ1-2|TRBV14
CASSQDRRRNYGYTF
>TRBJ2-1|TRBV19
CASSRAGGPDEQFF
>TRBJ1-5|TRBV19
CASRAGTGNQPQHF
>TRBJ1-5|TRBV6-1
CASSPGTGNNQPQHF
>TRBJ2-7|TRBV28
CASRLPGTGIDEQYF
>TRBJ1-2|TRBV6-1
CASSEGGTGGLYGYTF
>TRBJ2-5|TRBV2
CASSVPGLAGEETQYF
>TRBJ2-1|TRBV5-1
CASSLVQSYNEQFF
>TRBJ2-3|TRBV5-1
CASMAEGRGIDTQYF
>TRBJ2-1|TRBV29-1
CSALAEGSYNEQFF
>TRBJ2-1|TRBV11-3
CASSRTSGEYNEQFF
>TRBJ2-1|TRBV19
CASSKEAGGPQAEQFF
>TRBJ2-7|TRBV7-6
CASSVYPGVNYEQYF
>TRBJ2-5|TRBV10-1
CASSEIIAGGRKETQYF
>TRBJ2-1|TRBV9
CASSPRDRWANNEQFF
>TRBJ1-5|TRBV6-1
CASSVGQGHNQPQHF
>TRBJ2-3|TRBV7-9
CASSLTAQTDTQYF
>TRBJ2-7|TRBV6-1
CASSVDIYEQYF
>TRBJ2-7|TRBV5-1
CASRRDSEEQYF
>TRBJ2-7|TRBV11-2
CASSPRGGTVDEQYF
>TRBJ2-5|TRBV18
CASSLDRGSETQYF
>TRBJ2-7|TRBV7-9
CASSLGGGTEQYF
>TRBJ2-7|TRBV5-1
CASRWTSGSYEQYF
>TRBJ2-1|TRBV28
CASLSSDSYNEQFF
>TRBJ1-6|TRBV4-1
CASSQDWGIGSPLHF
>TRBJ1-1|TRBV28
CASRRTDRETEAFF
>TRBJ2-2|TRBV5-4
CASTTQPGWNTGELFF
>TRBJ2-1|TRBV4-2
CASEGGSKDEQFF
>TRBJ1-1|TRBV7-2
CASSSNPGSNTEAFF
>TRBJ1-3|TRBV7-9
CASTAESLPSGNTIYF
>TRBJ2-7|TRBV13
CASSSRLAGDGQYF
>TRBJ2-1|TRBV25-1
CASSDPGTGVNEQFF
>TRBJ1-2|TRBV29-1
CSVEWGQGHGYTF
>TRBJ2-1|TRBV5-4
CASRPEGSLYNEQFF
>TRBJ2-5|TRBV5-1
CASSLTDLYQETQYF
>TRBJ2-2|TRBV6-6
CASSLGLTGELFF